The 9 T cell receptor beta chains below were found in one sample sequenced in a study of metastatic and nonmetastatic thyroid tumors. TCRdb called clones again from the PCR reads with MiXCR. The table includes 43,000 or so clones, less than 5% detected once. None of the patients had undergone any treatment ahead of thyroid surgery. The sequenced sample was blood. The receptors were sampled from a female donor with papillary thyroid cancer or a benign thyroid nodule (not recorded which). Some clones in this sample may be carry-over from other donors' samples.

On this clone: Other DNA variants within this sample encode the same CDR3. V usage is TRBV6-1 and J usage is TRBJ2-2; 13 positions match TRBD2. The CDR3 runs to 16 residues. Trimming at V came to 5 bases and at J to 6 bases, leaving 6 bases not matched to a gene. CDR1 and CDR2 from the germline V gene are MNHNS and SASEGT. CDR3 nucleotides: TGTGCCAGCAGTCCCACTAGCGGGAGGGCCCCCGGGGAGCTGTTTTTT. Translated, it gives CASSPTSGRAPGELFF.

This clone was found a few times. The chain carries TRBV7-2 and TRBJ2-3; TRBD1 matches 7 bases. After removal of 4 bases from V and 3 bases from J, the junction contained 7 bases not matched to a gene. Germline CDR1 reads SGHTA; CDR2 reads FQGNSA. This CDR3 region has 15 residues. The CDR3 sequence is CASSSGTAVTDTQYF. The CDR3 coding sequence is TGTGCCAGCAGCTCTGGGACAGCGGTAACAGATACGCAGTATTTT.

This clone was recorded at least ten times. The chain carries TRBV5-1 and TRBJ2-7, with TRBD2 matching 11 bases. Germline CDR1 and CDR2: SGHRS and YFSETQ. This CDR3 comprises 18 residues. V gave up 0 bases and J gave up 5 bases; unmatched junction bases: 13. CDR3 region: CASSLGGGLADRSNEQYF. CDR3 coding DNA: TGCGCCAGCAGCTTGGGGGGGGGACTAGCGGACCGGAGCAACGAGCAGTACTTC.

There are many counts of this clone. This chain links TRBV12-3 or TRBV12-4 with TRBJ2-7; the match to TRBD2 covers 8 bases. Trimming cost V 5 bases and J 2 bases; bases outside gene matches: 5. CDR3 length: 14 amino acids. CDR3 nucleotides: TGTGCCAGCAGTCCGTGGACTAGCCCCTACGAGCAGTACTTC. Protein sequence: CASSPWTSPYEQYF.

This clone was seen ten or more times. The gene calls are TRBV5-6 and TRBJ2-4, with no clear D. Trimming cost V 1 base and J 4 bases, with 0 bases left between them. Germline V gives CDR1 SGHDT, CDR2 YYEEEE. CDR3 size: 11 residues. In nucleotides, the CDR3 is TGTGCCAGCAGCTTGAAAAACATTCAGTACTTC. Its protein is CASSLKNIQYF.

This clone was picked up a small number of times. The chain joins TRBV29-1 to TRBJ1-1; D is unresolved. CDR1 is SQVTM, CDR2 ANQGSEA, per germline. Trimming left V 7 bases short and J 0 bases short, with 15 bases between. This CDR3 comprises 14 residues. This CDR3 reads CSGLSPNMNTEAFF. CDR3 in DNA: TGCAGCGGTCTATCCCCCAATATGAACACTGAAGCTTTCTTT.

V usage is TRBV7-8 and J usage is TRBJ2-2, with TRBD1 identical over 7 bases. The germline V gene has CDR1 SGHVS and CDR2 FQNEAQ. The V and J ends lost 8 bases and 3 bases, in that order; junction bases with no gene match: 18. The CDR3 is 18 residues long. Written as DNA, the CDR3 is TGTGCCAGCTCTAGGCCGGTTGAAGGGGGCGCAGACACCGGGGAGCTGTTTTTT. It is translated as CASSRPVEGGADTGELFF.

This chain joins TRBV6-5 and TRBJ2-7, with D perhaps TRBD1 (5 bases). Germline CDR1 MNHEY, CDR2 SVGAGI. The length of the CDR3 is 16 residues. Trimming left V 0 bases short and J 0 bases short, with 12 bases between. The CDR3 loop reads CASSYSLRGRSYEQYF. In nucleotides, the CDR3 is TGTGCCAGCAGTTACTCGTTAAGGGGCCGCTCCTACGAGCAGTACTTC.

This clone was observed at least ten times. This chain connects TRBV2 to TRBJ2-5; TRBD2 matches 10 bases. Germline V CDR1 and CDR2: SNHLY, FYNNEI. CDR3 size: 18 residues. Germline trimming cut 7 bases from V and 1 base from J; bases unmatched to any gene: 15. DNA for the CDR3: TGTGCCAGCACCCGGACCCCTCTAGCGGGAGTAAGCCAAGAGACCCAGTACTTC. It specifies CASTRTPLAGVSQETQYF.